The rows below give T cell receptor beta chains drawn from one sample of a study of T cells in Graves' hyperthyroidism and ophthalmopathy. Each CDR3 protein is one row after TCRdb ran MiXCR on the multiplex PCR reads. This table has over 350,000 distinct CDR3 sequences, around 18% appearing once. Material: blood. These receptors all stem from a man aged 18 to 30 with Graves' ophthalmopathy. Both conserved end residues are part of each CDR3. The order of the fields is clone size, D gene, V gene, J gene, CDR3 protein, CDR3 DNA. The D gene is left open where the match is weak. For some rows the clone size is stated as once, few or many, or as a class when expanded; others skip it.

few	NA	TRBV10-3	TRBJ2-5	CALSWDGKQETQYF	TGTGCCCTCTCTTGGGACGGGAAGCAAGAGACCCAGTACTTC
many	NA	TRBV12-3/TRBV12-4	TRBJ1-5	CATQGDGQPQHF	TGTGCCACACAGGGAGATGGTCAGCCCCAGCATTTT
many	NA	TRBV20-1	TRBJ1-2	CSASTGTTYGYTF	TGCAGTGCTAGTACCGGGACAACTTATGGCTACACCTTC
many	NA	TRBV24-1	TRBJ1-1	CATSDWEERAFF	TGTGCCACCAGTGATTGGGAGGAGAGGGCTTTCTTT
many	TRBD1	TRBV5-8	TRBJ1-2	CASSSSQGALYGYTF	TGTGCCAGCAGTTCTAGCCAGGGGGCATTGTATGGCTACACCTTC
NA	TRBD1	TRBV5-1	TRBJ1-6	CASSAQGDNSPLHF	TGCGCCAGCAGCGCCCAGGGGGATAATTCACCCCTCCACTTT
many	NA	TRBV12-3/TRBV12-4	TRBJ1-2	CAVKRRTHGYTF	TGTGCCGTTAAGAGAAGGACACATGGCTACACCTTC
many	NA	TRBV15	TRBJ2-5	CATSLWKGETQYF	TGTGCCACCAGCTTGTGGAAGGGGGAGACCCAGTACTTC
many	TRBD1	TRBV6-1	TRBJ2-1	CASSEATGQGYNEQFF	TGTGCCAGCAGTGAAGCGACGGGACAGGGATACAATGAGCAGTTCTTC
many	TRBD1	TRBV5-8	TRBJ1-5	CASSWSGGGQPQHF	TGTGCCAGCAGCTGGTCAGGGGGAGGTCAGCCCCAGCATTTT
few	NA	TRBV7-2	TRBJ1-5	CASSLGPWQPQHF	TGTGCCAGCAGCTTAGGCCCTTGGCAGCCCCAGCATTTT
NA	NA	TRBV29-1	TRBJ2-3	CSWGGTATDTQYF	TGCAGCTGGGGGGGGACAGCCACAGATACGCAGTATTTT
many	TRBD1	TRBV4-2	TRBJ2-1	CASSQLDRGKRDEQFF	TGTGCCAGCAGCCAACTGGACAGGGGGAAAAGGGATGAGCAGTTCTTC
many	NA	TRBV7-9	TRBJ1-2	CASSAGGSGYTF	TGTGCCAGCAGCGCCGGCGGGTCTGGCTACACCTTC
many	TRBD1	TRBV2	TRBJ2-1	CASSERTGGEQFF	TGTGCCAGCAGTGAACGGACAGGGGGCGAGCAGTTCTTC
NA	NA	TRBV13	TRBJ1-4	CASSLDGLNEKLFF	TGTGCCAGCAGCTTAGATGGATTGAATGAAAAACTGTTTTTT
many	NA	TRBV13	TRBJ1-1	CASSGDRKAFF	TGTGCCAGCAGCGGCGACAGAAAAGCTTTCTTT
many	NA	TRBV27	TRBJ1-1	CASRRQPYTEAFF	TGTGCCAGCAGACGACAGCCGTACACTGAAGCTTTCTTT
many	TRBD2	TRBV6-5	TRBJ2-5	CASSYGLAGHQETQYF	TGTGCCAGCAGTTACGGGCTAGCGGGACATCAAGAGACCCAGTACTTC
many	NA	TRBV11-2	TRBJ2-7	CASSLGSRVYYEQYF	TGTGCCAGCAGCTTAGGGTCAAGGGTCTACTACGAGCAGTACTTC
NA	TRBD2	TRBV7-8	TRBJ2-2	CASSLASLAGAELFF	TGTGCCAGCAGCTTAGCAAGTTTAGCGGGGGCCGAGCTGTTTTTT
NA	NA	TRBV6-1	TRBJ1-6	CASAAYQASPLHF	TGTGCCAGCGCTGCCTACCAGGCTTCTCCCCTCCACTTT
NA	NA	TRBV6-1	TRBJ1-5	CASSPGSRNQPQHF	TGTGCCAGCAGCCCCGGATCACGCAATCAGCCCCAGCATTTT
NA	NA	TRBV11-3	TRBJ2-1	CASKPSSYNEQSF	TGTGCCTCCAAGCCTAGCTCCTACAATGAGCAGTCCTTC
NA	NA	TRBV6-1	TRBJ1-3	CASSELQGRKNTIYF	TGTGCCAGCAGTGAACTACAGGGAAGGAAAAACACCATATATTTT
many	NA	TRBV2	TRBJ1-5	CASSEFPGNQPQHF	TGTGCCAGCAGTGAATTCCCTGGGAATCAGCCCCAGCATTTT
few	NA	TRBV12-3/TRBV12-4	TRBJ2-7	CASSTSTEQYF	TGTGCCAGCAGTACCAGTACCGAGCAGTACTTC
many	NA	TRBV28	TRBJ2-1	CASRLQGGEQFF	TGTGCCAGCAGGCTCCAGGGGGGCGAGCAGTTCTTC
many	TRBD1	TRBV12-3/TRBV12-4	TRBJ2-1	CASSWGAGGLDEQFF	TGTGCCAGCAGTTGGGGAGCAGGGGGCCTGGATGAGCAGTTCTTC
NA	NA	TRBV7-6	TRBJ2-3	CASSLVASFPTDTQYF	TGTGCCAGCAGCTTAGTAGCGTCCTTTCCGACAGATACGCAGTATTTT
few	NA	TRBV20-1	TRBJ2-5	CSAEGHQETQYF	TGCAGTGCCGAGGGGCACCAAGAGACCCAGTACTTC
few	NA	TRBV3-1	TRBJ2-2	CASSPITEGAMSPGELFF	TGTGCCAGCAGCCCAATCACGGAGGGGGCGATGTCTCCCGGGGAGCTGTTTTTT
many	TRBD1	TRBV27	TRBJ2-2	CASSFQGAGELFF	TGTGCCAGCAGTTTCCAGGGGGCCGGGGAGCTGTTTTTT
few	TRBD1	TRBV12-3/TRBV12-4	TRBJ1-5	CASSIDGDRGPPQHF	TGTGCCAGTAGTATAGATGGGGACAGGGGGCCGCCCCAGCATTTT
NA	TRBD1	TRBV27	TRBJ1-1	CASRLTGYTEAFF	TGTGCCAGCAGACTGACAGGGTACACTGAAGCTTTCTTT
many	NA	TRBV7-9	TRBJ1-5	CASSSGDSNQPQHF	TGTGCCAGCAGCTCGGGGGACAGCAATCAGCCCCAGCATTTT
many	TRBD1	TRBV9	TRBJ2-3	CASSSGDRAADTQYF	TGTGCCAGCAGCAGTGGGGACAGGGCGGCAGATACGCAGTATTTT
many	NA	TRBV20-1	TRBJ2-2	CSARGVGTGELFF	TGCAGTGCTAGGGGGGTGGGCACCGGGGAGCTGTTTTTT